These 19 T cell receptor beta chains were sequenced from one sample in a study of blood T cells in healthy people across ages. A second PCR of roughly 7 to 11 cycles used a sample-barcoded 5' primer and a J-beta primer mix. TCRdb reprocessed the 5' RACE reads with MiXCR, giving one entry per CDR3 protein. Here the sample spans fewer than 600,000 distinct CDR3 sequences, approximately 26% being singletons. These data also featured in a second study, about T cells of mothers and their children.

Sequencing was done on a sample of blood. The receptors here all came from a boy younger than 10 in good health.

The CDR3 protein is CASTAGTNNYGYTF. The CDR3 region has the DNA TGTGCCAGCACCGCCGGGACAAACAACTATGGCTACACCTTC. This chain uses TRBV14 with TRBJ1-2; D might be TRBD1 (6 bases). From germline, CDR1 is SGHDN and CDR2 FVKESK. This CDR3 region has 14 residues. The V and J ends lost 7 bases and 2 bases respectively, with 14 bases between them. The full variable domain, rest sourced from reference TRBV14 and TRBJ1-2, is EAGVTQFPSHSVIEKGQTVTLRCDPISGHDNLYWYRRVMGKEIKFLLHFVKESKQDESGMPNNRFLAERTGGTYSTLKVQPAELEDSGVYFCASTAGTNNYGYTFGSGTRLTVV.

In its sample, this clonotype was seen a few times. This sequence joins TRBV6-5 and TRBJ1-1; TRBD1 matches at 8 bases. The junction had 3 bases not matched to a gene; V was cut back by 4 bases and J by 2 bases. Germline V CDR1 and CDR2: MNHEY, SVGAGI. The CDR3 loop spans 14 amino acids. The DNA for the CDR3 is TGTGCCAGCAGTTGGACAGGGATTAACACTGAAGCTTTCTTT. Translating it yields CASSWTGINTEAFF.

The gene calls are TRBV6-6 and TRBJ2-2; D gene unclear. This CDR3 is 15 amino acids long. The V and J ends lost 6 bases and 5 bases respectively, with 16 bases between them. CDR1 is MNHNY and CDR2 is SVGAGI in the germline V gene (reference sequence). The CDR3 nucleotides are TGTGCCAGCAGCCCCCTTAGTACCGGGACCGGGGAGCTGTTTTTT. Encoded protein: CASSPLSTGTGELFF.

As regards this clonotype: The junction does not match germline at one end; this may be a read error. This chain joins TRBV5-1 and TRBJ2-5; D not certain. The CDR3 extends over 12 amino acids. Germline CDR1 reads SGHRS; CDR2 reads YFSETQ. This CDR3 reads CASSLGFKTQYF. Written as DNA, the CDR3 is TGCGCCAGCAGTTTGGGGTTTAAGACCCAGTACTTC.

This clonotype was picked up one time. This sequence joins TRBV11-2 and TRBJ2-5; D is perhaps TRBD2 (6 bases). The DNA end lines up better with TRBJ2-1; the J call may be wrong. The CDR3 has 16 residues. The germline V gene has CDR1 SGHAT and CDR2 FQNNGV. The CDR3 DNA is TGTGCCAGCAGCTCCATCGGGATCTCCGGCGGGGATGAGCAGTTCTTC. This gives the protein CASSSIGISGGDEQFF.

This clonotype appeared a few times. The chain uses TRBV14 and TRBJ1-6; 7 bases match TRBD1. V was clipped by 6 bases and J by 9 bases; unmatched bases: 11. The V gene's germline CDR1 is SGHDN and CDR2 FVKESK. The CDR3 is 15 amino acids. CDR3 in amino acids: CASSSQRGRISPLHF. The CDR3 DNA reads TGTGCCAGCAGTTCCCAAAGGGGGCGGATTTCACCCCTCCACTTT.

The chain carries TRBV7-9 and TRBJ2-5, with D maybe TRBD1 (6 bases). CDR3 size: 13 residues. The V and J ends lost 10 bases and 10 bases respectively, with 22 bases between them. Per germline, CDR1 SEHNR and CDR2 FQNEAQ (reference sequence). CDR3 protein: CATRPGGARGQYF. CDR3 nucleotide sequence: TGTGCCACCCGACCTGGGGGCGCGAGGGGCCAGTACTTC.

CDR3 loop: CASSDPLSSYNEQFF. Written as DNA, the CDR3 is TGTGCCAGCTCGGATCCTCTTAGCTCCTACAATGAGCAGTTCTTC. V gene TRBV3-1 combines with J gene TRBJ2-1; no definite D call. The CDR3 contains 15 residues. The V gene's germline CDR1 is LGHDT and CDR2 YNNKEL (reference sequence). Trimming shortened V by 8 bases and J by 0 bases, and 14 bases separated the two germline ends.

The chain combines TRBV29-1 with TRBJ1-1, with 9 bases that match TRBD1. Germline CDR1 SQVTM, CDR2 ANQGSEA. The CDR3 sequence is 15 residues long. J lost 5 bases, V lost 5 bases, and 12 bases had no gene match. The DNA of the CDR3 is TGCAGCGTTCCTAGGACAGGGGCCCTTACAACTGAAGCTTTCTTT. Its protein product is CSVPRTGALTTEAFF.

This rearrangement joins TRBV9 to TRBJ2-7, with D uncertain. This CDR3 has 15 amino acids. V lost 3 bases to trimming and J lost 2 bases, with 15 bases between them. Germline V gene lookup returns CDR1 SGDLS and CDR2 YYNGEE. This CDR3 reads CASSGSSDPTYEQYF. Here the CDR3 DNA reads TGTGCCAGCAGCGGATCTTCGGATCCTACCTACGAGCAGTACTTC. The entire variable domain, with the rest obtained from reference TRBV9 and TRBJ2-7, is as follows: DSGVTQTPKHLITATGQRVTLRCSPRSGDLSVYWYQQSLDQGLQFLIQYYNGEERAKGNILERFSAQQFPDLHSELNLSSLELGDSALYFCASSGSSDPTYEQYFGPGTRLTVT.

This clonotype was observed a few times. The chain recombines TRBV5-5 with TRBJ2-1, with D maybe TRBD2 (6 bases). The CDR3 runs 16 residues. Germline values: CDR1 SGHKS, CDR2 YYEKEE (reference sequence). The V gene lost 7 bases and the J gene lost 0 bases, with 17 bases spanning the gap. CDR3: CASSAEGGLSYNEQFF. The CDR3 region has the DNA TGTGCCAGCTCCGCGGAGGGCGGACTCTCCTACAATGAGCAGTTCTTC.

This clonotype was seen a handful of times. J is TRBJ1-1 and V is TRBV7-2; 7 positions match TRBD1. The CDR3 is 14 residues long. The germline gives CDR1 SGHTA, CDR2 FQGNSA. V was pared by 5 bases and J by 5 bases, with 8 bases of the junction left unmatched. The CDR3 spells CASSLNRGRTEAFF. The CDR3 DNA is TGTGCCAGCAGCCTCAACAGGGGCCGGACTGAAGCTTTCTTT.

Written as DNA, the CDR3 is TGTGCCAGTTGCTACTCAGACACCAACACCGGGGAGCTGTTTTTT. Translated, it gives CASCYSDTNTGELFF. V and J are TRBV19 and TRBJ2-2; no clear D gene. Trimming left V 8 bases short and J 2 bases short, with 15 bases between. The CDR3 is 15 residues long. Germline V gene lookup returns CDR1 LNHDA and CDR2 SQIVND (reference sequence).

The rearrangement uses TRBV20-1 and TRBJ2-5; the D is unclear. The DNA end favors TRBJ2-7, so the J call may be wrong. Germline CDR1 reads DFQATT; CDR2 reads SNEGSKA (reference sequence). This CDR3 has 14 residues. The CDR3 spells CSAYHSASSYEQYF. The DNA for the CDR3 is TGCAGTGCCTACCATTCCGCCTCTTCCTACGAGCAGTACTTC.

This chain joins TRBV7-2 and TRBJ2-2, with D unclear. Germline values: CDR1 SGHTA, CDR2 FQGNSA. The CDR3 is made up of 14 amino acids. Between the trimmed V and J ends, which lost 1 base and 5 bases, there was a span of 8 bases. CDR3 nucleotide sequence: TGTGCCAGCAGCTTAGGTTCTGTGACCGGGGAGCTGTTTTTT. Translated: CASSLGSVTGELFF.

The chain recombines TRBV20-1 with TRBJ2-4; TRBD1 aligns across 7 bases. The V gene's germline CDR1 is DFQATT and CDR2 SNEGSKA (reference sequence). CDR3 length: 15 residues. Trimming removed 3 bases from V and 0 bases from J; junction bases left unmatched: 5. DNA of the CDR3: TGCAGTGCTAGGACCAGGGGGTTAGCCAAAAACATTCAGTACTTC. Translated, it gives CSARTRGLAKNIQYF.

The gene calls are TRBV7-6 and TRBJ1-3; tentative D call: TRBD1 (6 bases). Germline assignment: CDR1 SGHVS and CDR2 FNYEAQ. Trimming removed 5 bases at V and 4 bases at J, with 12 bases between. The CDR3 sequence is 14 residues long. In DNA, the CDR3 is TGTGCCAGCAGCGCGACAGGTCTGGGAAACACCATATATTTT. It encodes CASSATGLGNTIYF. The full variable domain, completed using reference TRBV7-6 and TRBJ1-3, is GAGVSQSPRYKVTKRGQDVALRCDPISGHVSLYWYRQALGQGPEFLTYFNYEAQQDKSGLPNDRFSAERPEGSISTLTIQRTEQRDSAMYRCASSATGLGNTIYFGEGSWLTVV.

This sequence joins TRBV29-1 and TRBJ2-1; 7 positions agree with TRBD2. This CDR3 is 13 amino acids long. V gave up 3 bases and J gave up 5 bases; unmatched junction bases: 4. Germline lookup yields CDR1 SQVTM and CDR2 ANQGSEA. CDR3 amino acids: CSVDASGNNEQFF. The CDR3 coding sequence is TGCAGCGTTGATGCTAGCGGTAACAATGAGCAGTTCTTC.

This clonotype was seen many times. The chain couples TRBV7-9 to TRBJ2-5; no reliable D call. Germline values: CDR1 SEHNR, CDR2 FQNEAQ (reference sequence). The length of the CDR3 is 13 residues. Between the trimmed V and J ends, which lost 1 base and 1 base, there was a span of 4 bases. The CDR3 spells CASSLGPQETQYF. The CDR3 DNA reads TGTGCCAGCAGCTTAGGGCCCCAAGAGACCCAGTACTTC.